The source of this T cell receptor (beta chain) is a study of cytomegalovirus exposure and HLA in healthy donors. With respect to this clone: Its antigen is as yet unknown.

The CDR3 runs 15 residues. With V trimmed by 2 bases and J by 3 bases, 5 bases remained unmatched. CDR1 GTSNPN and CDR2 SVGIG come from the germline V gene (reference sequence). Overall study results and limits: The availability of immune exposure information extended only to CMV serostatus. Further analysis was carried out later, and it showed several of the most significant clusters appearing linked to common viral pathogens.

In the PCR, 60 Vbeta and 13 Jbeta primers were used. Only in-frame clones appear in the TCRdb table, and some are missing; sequencing was by immunoSEQ multiplex PCR. The sample contains roughly 120,000 clones, over 60% of which appear only once. The receptor was isolated from a woman aged 60 to 75 in good health and CMV-seropositive. Sequencing was done on a sample of PBMCs. V usage is TRBV30 and J usage is TRBJ1-2, with 11 bases that match TRBD1. The CDR3 protein is CAWSFRTGGDYGYTF. In DNA form, the CDR3 reads TGTGCCTGGAGTTTTCGGACAGGGGGCGACTATGGCTACACCTTC.